The present T cell receptor (beta chain) was sequenced within a study of T-cell reconstitution after alpha-beta-depleted transplantation in children. The germline V and J ends were trimmed by 5 bases and 3 bases, with 19 bases remaining between them. Germline V gene data show CDR1 as SEHNR and CDR2 as FQNEAQ (reference sequence). This CDR3 comprises 17 residues. This clonotype occurred a few times. For TCRbeta, the library was prepared with unique molecular identifiers. Using its own MiXCR run on the PCR reads, TCRdb lists one record per CDR3 protein. The sample holds about 350,000 distinct CDR3 sequences, 13% seen once.

The sample here was PBMCs, taken from the stem cell graft. The clonotype was recovered from a human donor who donated a stem cell graft to a child with Fanconi anemia. The rearrangement uses TRBV7-9 and TRBJ2-2; the D gene is possibly TRBD1 (6 bases). The CDR3 spells CASSISRGKDYTGELFF. CDR3 nucleotide sequence: TGTGCCAGCAGCATCTCTAGGGGGAAGGATTACACCGGGGAGCTGTTTTTT.